These 4 T cell receptor beta chains share one sample of origin, sequenced in a study of blood T cell repertoires in COVID-19. Sequencing was performed with immunoSEQ multiplex PCR; in TCRdb, only in-frame clones are kept and a portion is missing. This repertoire shows roughly 42,000 clones, 90% found once; its top ten account for approximately 3%. Sequenced material: peripheral blood. These receptors originate from a man aged 50-60 years with active COVID-19.

V is TRBV29-1 and J is TRBJ1-4; D may be TRBD1 (5 bases). The CDR3 spans 15 residues. V lost 3 bases, J lost 8 bases, and 19 bases lay in between. In germline, CDR1 is SQVTM, CDR2 ANQGSEA. CDR3 coding DNA: TGCAGCGTTGAGAGTACAGGACACACGCCCGAAAAACTGTTTTTT. Encoded protein: CSVESTGHTPEKLFF.

V is TRBV28 and J is TRBJ2-7; tentative D call: TRBD2 (6 bases). The germline V gene has CDR1 MDHEN and CDR2 SYDVKM. The CDR3 length is 8 residues. The CDR3: CVAGEQYF. CDR3 bases: TGTGTCGCGGGGGAGCAGTACTTC.

V usage is TRBV19 and J usage is TRBJ2-3; 8 nucleotides align to TRBD2. Germline assignment: CDR1 LNHDA and CDR2 SQIVND (reference sequence). V was pared by 5 bases and J by 2 bases, with 9 bases of the junction left unmatched. This CDR3 region has 16 residues. The chain's CDR3 is CASSPLRGGITDTQYF. The CDR3 nucleotides are TGTGCCAGTAGTCCCCTTCGCGGGGGGATCACAGATACGCAGTATTTT.

The V and J genes are TRBV6-4 and TRBJ1-1, with TRBD1 matching over 8 bases. V trimming: 4 bases; J trimming: 3 bases; junction bases outside the gene matches: 4. Germline CDR1 reads MRHNA; CDR2 reads SNTAGT. The CDR3 has 14 residues. The CDR3 here is CASSVQGGDTEAFF. The CDR3 DNA reads TGTGCCAGCAGTGTACAGGGGGGAGACACTGAAGCTTTCTTT.